A selection of T cell receptor beta chains follows, all from one sample in a study of neurological immune-mediated disorders. TCRdb re-called the 5' RACE reads with MiXCR, one entry per CDR3 protein. The sample lists approximately 66,000 distinct CDR3 sequences, nearly 3.5% seen once, with approximately 3.7% in the top ten. Sequenced input: PBMCs. The receptors were sampled from a man aged 35 to 55 with multiple sclerosis. The CDR3 runs from the conserved cysteine through the conserved F or W. The order of the fields is V gene, clone size, D gene, J gene, CDR3 protein, CDR3 DNA. D genes are given only for firm matches. For some rows the clone size is stated as once, few or many, or as a class when expanded; others skip it.

v_call: TRBV5-1; clone_size: many; d_call: .; j_call: TRBJ1-2; cdr3_aa: CASSLETAGGYTF; cdr3_nt: TGCGCCAGCAGCTTGGAGACGGCGGGAGGCTACACCTTC
v_call: TRBV5-1; clone_size: many; d_call: .; j_call: TRBJ1-2; cdr3_aa: CASSLESARGYGYTF; cdr3_nt: TGCGCCAGCAGCTTGGAGTCAGCGCGGGGCTATGGCTACACCTTC
v_call: TRBV7-2; clone_size: many; d_call: .; j_call: TRBJ1-2; cdr3_aa: CASSLGLSSNYGYTF; cdr3_nt: TGTGCCAGCTCCTTAGGTTTGTCCTCTAACTATGGCTACACCTTC
v_call: TRBV20-1; clone_size: many; d_call: .; j_call: TRBJ2-7; cdr3_aa: CSATPDAGRYEQYF; cdr3_nt: TGCAGTGCTACCCCGGACGCCGGACGATACGAGCAGTACTTC
v_call: TRBV7-2; clone_size: many; d_call: TRBD2; j_call: TRBJ2-1; cdr3_aa: CASSSGLAGALSYNEQFF; cdr3_nt: TGTGCCAGCAGCTCTGGACTAGCGGGGGCCCTGTCCTACAATGAGCAGTTCTTC
v_call: TRBV6-1; clone_size: .; d_call: .; j_call: TRBJ1-1; cdr3_aa: CASSRDPWGTEAFF; cdr3_nt: TGTGCCAGCAGTCGGGACCCCTGGGGCACTGAAGCTTTCTTT
v_call: TRBV7-2; clone_size: many; d_call: TRBD1; j_call: TRBJ2-1; cdr3_aa: CASRPTGGSNEQFF; cdr3_nt: TGTGCCAGCAGGCCGACAGGGGGTAGTAATGAGCAGTTCTTC
v_call: TRBV29-1; clone_size: many; d_call: .; j_call: TRBJ2-2; cdr3_aa: CSVDGGGGELFF; cdr3_nt: TGCAGCGTTGACGGGGGCGGCGGGGAGCTGTTTTTT
v_call: TRBV20-1; clone_size: many; d_call: .; j_call: TRBJ2-1; cdr3_aa: CGWGGANNEQFF; cdr3_nt: TGCGGTTGGGGCGGGGCGAACAATGAGCAGTTCTTC
v_call: TRBV15; clone_size: many; d_call: TRBD2; j_call: TRBJ2-3; cdr3_aa: CATSSQRGSDTQYF; cdr3_nt: TGTGCCACCAGCAGTCAGCGGGGTTCAGATACGCAGTATTTT
v_call: TRBV5-6; clone_size: many; d_call: TRBD2; j_call: TRBJ2-7; cdr3_aa: CASSLTRGGEQYF; cdr3_nt: TGTGCCAGCAGCTTGACTCGGGGGGGCGAGCAGTACTTC
v_call: TRBV20-1; clone_size: few; d_call: .; j_call: TRBJ1-1; cdr3_aa: CSARYPGRLRTEAFF; cdr3_nt: TGCAGTGCTAGGTACCCGGGAAGGCTTAGGACTGAAGCTTTCTTT
v_call: TRBV3-1; clone_size: many; d_call: .; j_call: TRBJ2-1; cdr3_aa: CASSQASNYNEQFF; cdr3_nt: TGTGCCAGCAGCCAAGCATCTAACTACAATGAGCAGTTCTTC
v_call: TRBV7-9; clone_size: .; d_call: TRBD2; j_call: TRBJ2-3; cdr3_aa: CASSLGLAGGPGRTDTQYF; cdr3_nt: TGTGCCAGCAGCTTAGGGCTAGCGGGGGGGCCGGGTCGAACAGATACGCAGTATTTT
v_call: TRBV3-1; clone_size: many; d_call: .; j_call: TRBJ2-1; cdr3_aa: CASSQSNNEQFF; cdr3_nt: TGTGCCAGCAGCCAATCCAACAATGAGCAGTTCTTC
v_call: TRBV7-9; clone_size: many; d_call: TRBD2; j_call: TRBJ2-3; cdr3_aa: CASSSTLAGVPDTQYF; cdr3_nt: TGTGCCAGCAGCTCAACACTAGCGGGAGTCCCAGATACGCAGTATTTT
v_call: TRBV5-1; clone_size: many; d_call: .; j_call: TRBJ2-3; cdr3_aa: CASSLAVGADTQYF; cdr3_nt: TGCGCCAGCAGCTTGGCCGTGGGGGCAGATACGCAGTATTTT
v_call: TRBV7-3; clone_size: many; d_call: .; j_call: TRBJ2-3; cdr3_aa: CASSLVGSGSTDTQYF; cdr3_nt: TGTGCCAGCAGCTTAGTAGGGAGCGGAAGCACAGATACGCAGTATTTT
v_call: TRBV4-2; clone_size: many; d_call: TRBD1; j_call: TRBJ1-1; cdr3_aa: CASSETGGGTEAFF; cdr3_nt: TGTGCCAGCAGCGAGACAGGGGGCGGCACTGAAGCTTTCTTT
v_call: TRBV5-1; clone_size: many; d_call: .; j_call: TRBJ2-1; cdr3_aa: CASSSPGGNEQFF; cdr3_nt: TGCGCCAGCAGCTCTCCGGGTGGGAATGAGCAGTTCTTC
v_call: TRBV20-1; clone_size: .; d_call: TRBD1; j_call: TRBJ1-1; cdr3_aa: CSVWTGGHLRTEAFF; cdr3_nt: TGCAGTGTTTGGACAGGGGGTCACCTCAGGACTGAAGCTTTCTTT
v_call: TRBV6-1; clone_size: many; d_call: .; j_call: TRBJ1-2; cdr3_aa: CASSGQVDGYTF; cdr3_nt: TGTGCCAGCAGTGGGCAGGTCGATGGCTACACCTTC
v_call: TRBV20-1; clone_size: many; d_call: .; j_call: TRBJ2-3; cdr3_aa: CSARDGTATDTQYF; cdr3_nt: TGCAGTGCTAGAGATGGAACAGCCACAGATACGCAGTATTTT
v_call: TRBV5-1; clone_size: many; d_call: .; j_call: TRBJ1-6; cdr3_aa: CASSSGVGNSPLHF; cdr3_nt: TGCGCCAGCAGCAGTGGAGTCGGTAATTCACCCCTCCACTTT
v_call: TRBV5-1; clone_size: many; d_call: TRBD1; j_call: TRBJ1-1; cdr3_aa: CASTASGTAKAEAFF; cdr3_nt: TGCGCCAGCACAGCCTCCGGGACAGCTAAGGCTGAAGCTTTCTTT
v_call: TRBV7-9; clone_size: many; d_call: .; j_call: TRBJ1-1; cdr3_aa: CASSSKGQNTEAFF; cdr3_nt: TGTGCCAGCAGCTCTAAGGGACAGAACACTGAAGCTTTCTTT
v_call: TRBV20-1; clone_size: many; d_call: .; j_call: TRBJ2-5; cdr3_aa: CSASSSIGLETQYF; cdr3_nt: TGCAGTGCTAGTTCTAGCATAGGGTTAGAGACCCAGTACTTC
v_call: TRBV11-2; clone_size: many; d_call: TRBD1; j_call: TRBJ2-7; cdr3_aa: CASSLERTGYYEQYF; cdr3_nt: TGTGCCAGCAGCTTAGAGAGGACAGGGTACTACGAGCAGTACTTC
v_call: TRBV6-1; clone_size: many; d_call: .; j_call: TRBJ1-5; cdr3_aa: CASLHSNQPQHF; cdr3_nt: TGTGCCAGCTTGCATAGCAATCAGCCCCAGCATTTT
v_call: TRBV5-5; clone_size: .; d_call: TRBD2; j_call: TRBJ2-1; cdr3_aa: CASSPQASGTSYNEQFF; cdr3_nt: TGTGCCAGCAGCCCACAGGCTAGCGGGACCTCCTACAATGAGCAGTTCTTC
v_call: TRBV12-3/TRBV12-4; clone_size: many; d_call: TRBD1; j_call: TRBJ1-5; cdr3_aa: CASTWGQVNQPQHF; cdr3_nt: TGTGCCAGCACCTGGGGACAGGTTAATCAGCCCCAGCATTTT
v_call: TRBV7-9; clone_size: many; d_call: .; j_call: TRBJ2-5; cdr3_aa: CASSSRGTEETQYF; cdr3_nt: TGTGCCAGCAGCTCAAGAGGGACGGAAGAGACCCAGTACTTC
v_call: TRBV5-1; clone_size: many; d_call: .; j_call: TRBJ1-5; cdr3_aa: CASSPSDGQYQPQHF; cdr3_nt: TGCGCCAGCTCCCCGTCGGATGGGCAGTATCAGCCCCAGCATTTT
v_call: TRBV3-1; clone_size: many; d_call: .; j_call: TRBJ2-5; cdr3_aa: CASSQDMTRLWTQYF; cdr3_nt: TGTGCCAGCAGCCAAGATATGACTCGACTGTGGACCCAGTACTTC
v_call: TRBV5-1; clone_size: many; d_call: .; j_call: TRBJ2-1; cdr3_aa: CASSLAVAFLSTHEQFF; cdr3_nt: TGCGCCAGCAGCTTGGCGGTAGCCTTTTTAAGTACCCATGAGCAGTTCTTC
v_call: TRBV7-8; clone_size: many; d_call: TRBD1; j_call: TRBJ2-5; cdr3_aa: CASSFRRTGGVLETQYF; cdr3_nt: TGTGCCAGCAGCTTCCGTAGGACAGGGGGAGTATTGGAGACCCAGTACTTC
v_call: TRBV2; clone_size: many; d_call: .; j_call: TRBJ2-7; cdr3_aa: CARRRPGNEQYF; cdr3_nt: TGTGCCAGGCGCCGACCAGGGAACGAGCAGTACTTC
v_call: TRBV7-8; clone_size: many; d_call: TRBD2; j_call: TRBJ2-3; cdr3_aa: CASSLSLAGGRSTDTQYF; cdr3_nt: TGTGCCAGCAGCTTAAGCCTAGCGGGGGGCCGTAGCACAGATACGCAGTATTTT
v_call: TRBV10-3; clone_size: many; d_call: .; j_call: TRBJ2-2; cdr3_aa: CAISEADVNTGELFF; cdr3_nt: TGTGCCATCAGTGAGGCAGACGTGAACACCGGGGAGCTGTTTTTT
v_call: TRBV4-2; clone_size: .; d_call: .; j_call: TRBJ1-6; cdr3_aa: CASSQVEDSPLHF; cdr3_nt: TGTGCCAGCAGCCAAGTTGAGGATTCACCCCTCCACTTT
v_call: TRBV7-3; clone_size: medium-sized; d_call: TRBD2; j_call: TRBJ2-2; cdr3_aa: CASSPLRGEGGELFF; cdr3_nt: TGTGCCAGCAGCCCCCTACGGGGGGAAGGCGGGGAGCTGTTTTTT